This T cell receptor beta chain derives from a study of PD-1 blockade in classical Hodgkin lymphoma (dated by TCRdb to between 2020 and 2021). In the study overall: Nivolumab dosing was 3 mg/kg intravenously every 2 weeks, continuing until either disease progression or unacceptable toxicity. The study used CyTOF and TCR beta sequencing to define a peripheral blood immune signature of response to PD-1 blockade in classical Hodgkin lymphoma.

Points on this clone: Its antigen specificity is not known. No base quality values were provided; no much bigger clone lies one nucleotide off.

The sample's time point label, decoded: cycle 2 day 1 (C2D1) of nivolumab. Every trial patient had relapsed after autologous stem cell transplantation, and cohorts A, B and C differed in prior brentuximab vedotin exposure. The trial cohort was composed of 56 patients with relapsed/refractory classical Hodgkin lymphoma, for whom complete response, partial response or progressive disease was recorded as best overall response. Trial patients were treated with single-agent nivolumab in the multi-cohort phase II CheckMate 205 trial. An independent review committee assessed best overall response by applying the 2007 International Working Group response criteria. PBMCs from the trial were collected at three points: immediately before nivolumab initiation (C1D1), and during therapy at cycle 2 day 1 and cycle 4 day 1. Peripheral blood was collected in 8 mL Vacutainer Cell Preparation Tubes, from which PBMCs were isolated by centrifugation and then cryopreserved.

Genomic DNA was extracted with the Qiagen DNeasy kit from unsorted PBMCs and from negatively selected CD4+ and CD8+ fractions. Using primers that anneal to V and J segments, immunoSEQ multiplex PCR amplified the TCR beta CDR3 regions. A synthetic immune receptor repertoire was used to minimize amplification bias, and any remaining bias was removed computationally after sequencing. Under the source paper's analysis protocol: Custom Python scripts were used to quantify repertoire diversity as the Shannon entropy index. Unsorted, CD4+ and CD8+ repertoires were analyzed separately, except for combined analyses in which CD4+ and CD8+ sequences were merged in silico. A clone was considered expanded if an increase in frequency of at least 2-fold after treatment relative to C1D1 was found, and a pseudocount of 0.5 was applied to clones undetected at baseline. Singleton clones were defined as clones with 0 or 1 copy at C1D1, and non-singleton clones were defined as clones with 2 or more copies. By matching protein sequences in sorted samples from the same patient, clones expanded in unsorted samples were annotated as CD4+, CD8+ or unknown. Wilcoxon tests on paired samples were used to test diversity changes from C1D1 to C4D1. TCRdb obtained this table from immuneACCESS and retained in-frame rearrangements with V and J assigned. These tables miss some clones; where compared with another copy, unresolved V genes account for less than half of the shortfall, and the remainder is unexplained. D and trimming were read from the DNA, whereas the V and J calls and clone size are those reported in that table. The sample includes around 34,000 clones, with approximately 82% observed a single time. 15% to 20% of the sample is held by the ten biggest clonotypes.

Study-level results and caveats: CD4+ but not CD8+ TCR diversity rose significantly by C4D1 (p=0.0027 vs p=0.16), most apparent in complete responders (p=0.02). Patients starting nivolumab less than 1 year after ASCT had lower diversity and were excluded from later analyses to avoid confounding by immune reconstitution. Trial patients with a complete response had baseline diversity similar to that of newly diagnosed patients, while partial responders and progressors had significantly lower diversity. The study covered only a single clinical trial cohort, and the causes of the repertoire differences, possibly disease activity or prior therapy, were still not defined. Newly diagnosed patients were reported to have lower baseline TCR diversity than healthy donors, and relapsed/refractory patients were reported to have lower baseline TCR diversity still.

Sample: peripheral blood mononuclear cells (PBMCs), taken before the second cycle of nivolumab. The sequence came from a human donor with classical Hodgkin lymphoma.

This receptor carries the CDR3 CASSLSGPHTGELFF. The nucleotides read TGTGCCAGCAGCCTCTCAGGGCCCCACACCGGGGAGCTGTTTTTT. This chain is built from TRBV9 and TRBJ2-2, and possibly TRBD1, on 5 matching bases. According to the germline V gene, CDR1 reads SGDLS and CDR2 reads YYNGEE. The germline ends are 13 bases apart after V is trimmed by 4 bases and J by 3 bases. From its cysteine to its phenylalanine, the CDR3 spans 15 amino acids. The retained sequence is limited to the CDR3, 45 bases, with the frame set at the first base. Reference TRBV9 and TRBJ2-2 genes cover what lies past the CDR3, so the full variable domain is DSGVTQTPKHLITATGQRVTLRCSPRSGDLSVYWYQQSLDQGLQFLIQYYNGEERAKGNILERFSAQQFPDLHSELNLSSLELGDSALYFCASSLSGPHTGELFFGEGSRLTVL.